This T cell receptor (beta chain) comes out of a study of blood T cells in healthy people across ages. Through a sample-barcoded 5' primer and a J-beta primer mix, a second PCR was run for roughly 6 to 12 cycles. TCRdb itself ran the 5' RACE reads through MiXCR, one entry per CDR3 protein. The sample lists hundreds of thousands of distinct CDR3 sequences, 55% to 70% occurring once. Study-wide results and caveats: CMV status of donors was not determined, possibly confounding expanded clonotype changes.

The CDR3 contains 12 residues. CDR1 and CDR2 from the germline V gene are MNHEY and SVGEGT. The ends were cut back, 5 bases at V and 5 bases at J, with 9 bases in the middle. Comment on this clonotype: The antigen remains undetermined.

Sequenced: blood. The chain combines TRBV6-2 or TRBV6-3 with TRBJ1-1; possible D gene TRBD1, 6 bases. The origin of this receptor is a man aged 25-45 years in good health. The CDR3 DNA reads TGTGCCAGCAGTACAGGGCAAACTGAAGCTTTCTTT. Translating it yields CASSTGQTEAFF.